Below are 29 T cell receptor beta chains sequenced from a single sample in a study of T cells after yellow fever vaccination. One entry per CDR3 protein, called by TCRdb with MiXCR from the 5' RACE reads. The sample lists 310,000 or so distinct CDR3 sequences, 6.8% seen once, with about 18% in the top ten. Here the sequenced sample was PBMCs, taken around 45 days after the first yellow fever vaccination. These receptors came from a young man who received the YFV17D yellow fever vaccine.

This clonotype was seen a few times. At one end the junction does not follow the germline gene, possibly because of a read error. The rearrangement uses TRBV7-9 and TRBJ2-7; D may be TRBD2 (6 bases). CDR1 SEHNR and CDR2 FQNEAQ come from the germline V gene (reference sequence). The CDR3 sequence is 14 residues long. The CDR3 DNA is TGTGCCAGCAGCTTAGCGGGGGGACGGCAGGCCACGACGTTC. This gives the protein CASSLAGGRQATTF.

This clonotype was detected a few times. The chain recombines TRBV4-1 with TRBJ2-7; D might be TRBD1 or TRBD2, each matching 5 bases. Trimming shortened V by 4 bases and J by 0 bases, and 13 bases separated the two germline ends. The CDR3 is made up of 15 amino acids. Germline values: CDR1 MGHRA, CDR2 YSYEKL. The chain's CDR3 is CASSLRAGSSYEQYF. The DNA for the CDR3 is TGCGCCAGCAGCCTCCGAGCAGGGAGCTCCTACGAGCAGTACTTC.

This clonotype was observed a few times. This chain uses TRBV4-3 with TRBJ2-6, with D perhaps being TRBD1 or TRBD2 (5 bases each). Germline assignment: CDR1 LGHNA and CDR2 YSLEER. The CDR3 has 17 amino acids. The V end lost 2 bases, the J end lost 4 bases, and 15 bases lay between the germline ends. CDR3 DNA sequence: TGCGCCAGCAGCCAAACAACAGGACTTTGGGGGGCCAACGTCCTGACTTTC. Translation: CASSQTTGLWGANVLTF.

This chain uses TRBV19 with TRBJ2-1; 8 positions agree with TRBD1. This CDR3 has 15 amino acids. Germline V gene sequence: CDR1 LNHDA, CDR2 SQIVND (reference sequence). V lost 9 bases to trimming and J lost 7 bases; unmatched junction nucleotides: 14. The CDR3: CASTQQGVFGNEQFF. As DNA, the CDR3 is TGTGCCAGCACTCAACAGGGGGTTTTTGGTAATGAGCAGTTCTTC. The variable domain in full, with the rest retrieved from reference TRBV19 and TRBJ2-1, is DGGITQSPKYLFRKEGQNVTLSCEQNLNHDAMYWYRQDPGQGLRLIYYSQIVNDFQKGDIAEGYSVSREKKESFPLTVTSAQKNPTAFYLCASTQQGVFGNEQFFGPGTRLTVL.

This clonotype has a count of ten or more. This rearrangement joins TRBV15 to TRBJ2-1; perhaps TRBD1 as D (6 bases). Deletions cut 4 bases from V and 5 bases from J, with 9 bases between. In germline, CDR1 is LNHNV, CDR2 YYDKDF (reference sequence). This CDR3 region has 13 residues. CDR3 loop: CATSTTGHNEQFF. The CDR3 region has the DNA TGTGCCACCAGCACGACAGGCCACAATGAGCAGTTCTTC.

The chain employs TRBV11-2 and TRBJ2-1; 10 bases line up with TRBD2. Germline V gene sequence: CDR1 SGHAT, CDR2 FQNNGV. This CDR3 contains 17 residues. V dropped 7 bases and J dropped 7; count of bases not matched to a gene: 16. The CDR3 region is CASNPRRGAGGPNEQFF. For the CDR3, the DNA is TGTGCCAGCAACCCTCGTCGAGGAGCGGGGGGGCCGAATGAGCAGTTCTTC. Looking up the rest from reference TRBV11-2 and TRBJ2-1 gives the full variable domain: EAGVAQSPRYKIIEKRQSVAFWCNPISGHATLYWYQQILGQGPKLLIQFQNNGVVDDSQLPKDRFSAERLKGVDSTLKIQPAKLEDSAVYLCASNPRRGAGGPNEQFFGPGTRLTVL.

V is TRBV20-1 and J is TRBJ1-4; D is undetermined. With 1 base removed from V and 8 bases from J, the gap between germline ends came to 8 bases. The CDR3 is made up of 12 amino acids. The germline CDR1 and CDR2 sequences are DFQATT and SNEGSKA (reference sequence). The CDR3, as DNA: TGCAGTGCTAGAGCACCGGCCGAAAAACTGTTTTTT. Its protein is CSARAPAEKLFF.

This clonotype was detected a few times. The CDR3 reads CASSVDGNTIYF. CDR3 DNA: TGTGCCAGCAGCGTAGACGGAAACACCATATATTTT. This chain uses TRBV9 with TRBJ1-3; no clear D gene. Germline V lookup: CDR1 SGDLS, CDR2 YYNGEE. There are 12 residues in the CDR3. V lost 0 bases and J 4 bases, leaving 2 bases between the germline ends.

The chain couples TRBV12-3 or TRBV12-4 to TRBJ2-4, with D possibly TRBD1 on 6 matching bases. Trimming pared 4 bases from V and 1 base from J, leaving 14 bases between. The CDR3 sequence is 16 residues long. CDR3 protein: CASSWNGQTAKNIQYF. The CDR3 region has the DNA TGTGCCAGCAGTTGGAACGGACAGACCGCCAAAAACATTCAGTACTTC.

Remarks on this clonotype: One end of the junction is discordant with germline, which a read error may explain. The J gene is TRBJ2-2, the V gene TRBV24-1; D possibly corresponds to TRBD2 (6 bases). This CDR3 has 14 amino acids. CDR1 and CDR2 from the germline V gene are KGHDR and SFDVKD. CDR3 loop: CVTSDVSGTGELFF. In nucleotides, the CDR3 is TGTGTCACCAGTGATGTGAGCGGGACCGGGGAGCTGTTTTTT.

This clonotype was seen more than once but under ten times. A read error may explain this, as a much larger clone is one base away. V usage is TRBV6-2 or TRBV6-3 and J usage is TRBJ1-5; 7 bases match TRBD1. The CDR3 has 14 amino acids. V lost 4 bases and J lost 1; bases outside the gene matches: 1. The germline V gene has CDR1 MNHEY and CDR2 SVGEGT. The CDR3 nucleotides read TGTGCCAGCAGTTGGGACAGAAGCAATCAGCCCCAGCATTTT. The encoded protein is CASSWDRSNQPQHF.

The chain is built from TRBV25-1 and TRBJ1-3; D is ambiguous. The CDR3 covers 15 residues. Germline values: CDR1 MGHDK, CDR2 SYGVNS. Deletions cut 3 bases from V and 5 bases from J, with 14 bases between. CDR3 in DNA: TGTGCCAGCAGTGATACATTTTCCAACCGAAACACCATATATTTT. Protein: CASSDTFSNRNTIYF. Full variable domain (rest looked up from reference TRBV25-1 and TRBJ1-3): EADIYQTPRYLVIGTGKKITLECSQTMGHDKMYWYQQDPGMELHLIHYSYGVNSTEKGDLSSESTVSRIRTEHFPLTLESARPSHTSQYLCASSDTFSNRNTIYFGEGSWLTVV.

The J gene is TRBJ1-2, the V gene TRBV20-1; 10 bases map to TRBD1. This CDR3 is 13 amino acids long. V gave up 5 bases and J gave up 8 bases; unmatched junction bases: 8. Germline CDR1 and CDR2: DFQATT and SNEGSKA (reference sequence). CDR3 DNA sequence: TGCAGTGCTGTCGACAGGGGGCGGAGAGGCTACACCTTC. It codes for CSAVDRGRRGYTF.

This clonotype was seen only a few times. The chain couples TRBV5-4 to TRBJ2-2, with D tentatively TRBD1 (6 bases). Germline assignment: CDR1 SGHNT and CDR2 YYREEE (reference sequence). V shed 0 bases and J shed 4 bases, with 10 bases lying between them. This CDR3 has 15 amino acids. Here the CDR3 reads CASSLAQGLTGELFF. CDR3 nucleotides: TGTGCCAGCAGCTTGGCACAGGGCCTCACCGGGGAGCTGTTTTTT.

On this clonotype: A much larger clone lies a single base off, so this may be a read error. The rearrangement links TRBV10-1 to TRBJ1-6; D gene unclear. Germline values: CDR1 WNHNN, CDR2 SYGVQD (reference sequence). This CDR3 spans 14 amino acids. This CDR3 is CASSELQMNSPHHF. The CDR3 region has the DNA TGCGCCAGCAGTGAGCTTCAGATGAATTCACCCCACCACTTT.

A few counts support this clonotype. J is TRBJ2-7 and V is TRBV6-2 or TRBV6-3; D call uncertain. The CDR3 runs to 12 residues. Germline CDR1 MNHEY, CDR2 SVGEGT. Deletions cut 4 bases from V and 0 bases from J, with 4 bases between. The CDR3 is CASSSGSYEQYV. CDR3 DNA sequence: TGTGCCAGCAGTTCCGGCTCCTACGAGCAGTACGTC.

This clonotype has a count of ten or more. Here the CDR3 reads CASSQEPGGGYTF. The CDR3 DNA sequence: TGCGCCAGCAGCCAAGAACCAGGGGGGGGCTACACCTTC. This chain uses TRBV4-1 with TRBJ1-2, with 7 positions matching TRBD1. This CDR3 spans 13 amino acids. The J segment lost 8 bases and the V segment lost 0 bases, leaving 3 bases of the junction unmatched. Per the germline V gene, CDR1 is MGHRA and CDR2 is YSYEKL.

This clonotype occurred a few times. The V and J genes are TRBV20-1 and TRBJ2-5; tentatively, D is TRBD1 or TRBD2 (5 bases each). V lost 5 bases, J lost 5 bases, and 15 bases lay in between. The CDR3 length is 13 residues. Germline V lookup: CDR1 DFQATT, CDR2 SNEGSKA (reference sequence). The CDR3 DNA reads as TGCAGTGCTCTCCGAGGGGCTTTGGAGACCCAGTACTTC. Protein sequence: CSALRGALETQYF.

This clonotype turned up a few times. This chain uses TRBV7-2 with TRBJ2-1; unclear D gene. Trimming left V 4 bases short and J 9 bases short, with 10 bases between. CDR3 length: 12 residues. Germline CDR1 SGHTA, CDR2 FQGNSA. The CDR3 bases are TGTGCCAGCAGCTCTTCCCGGGTTGAGCAGTTCTTC. Protein: CASSSSRVEQFF.

About this clonotype: At one boundary the junction diverges from the germline segment, which might be a read error. This chain links TRBV3-1 with TRBJ2-1; D possibly corresponds to TRBD2 (7 bases). Germline CDR1 and CDR2: LGHDT and YNNKEL (reference sequence). This CDR3 spans 16 amino acids. The CDR3 DNA sequence: TGTGCCACCAGCCCTCGGGGGCAGCGGGGTTACAATGAGCAGTTCTTC. Translation gives CATSPRGQRGYNEQFF.

In this sample, this clonotype turned up many times. This chain joins TRBV7-6 and TRBJ2-4; maybe TRBD2 (6 bases). The germline V gene encodes CDR1 SGHVS and CDR2 FNYEAQ. Trimming cost V 3 bases and J 7 bases, with 10 bases left between them. The CDR3 totals 13 residues. The CDR3 region has the DNA TGTGCCAGCAGCTTGAGTCGGGGGAACATTCAGTACTTC. Its protein product is CASSLSRGNIQYF.

This clonotype was found many times. CDR3 coding DNA: TGTGCCAGCAGCCAAGATTACGGGACAGGGGTGCGGTCCGGAAACACCATATATTTT. Protein product: CASSQDYGTGVRSGNTIYF. This chain uses TRBV4-2 with TRBJ1-3; 10 bases match TRBD1. This CDR3 region has 19 residues. CDR1 is LGHNA and CDR2 is YNFKEQ in the germline V gene. With 0 bases clipped from V and 4 bases from J, the junction kept 12 bases outside the gene matches.

J is TRBJ2-3 and V is TRBV6-2 or TRBV6-3, with a tentative D call TRBD1 (6 bases). The V and J ends lost 7 bases and 2 bases respectively, with 13 bases between them. The CDR3 extends over 14 amino acids. The germline gives CDR1 MNHEY, CDR2 SVGEGT. In DNA, the CDR3 is TGTGCCAGCACCTGGACAGCCACCACAGATACGCAGTATTTT. This sequence encodes CASTWTATTDTQYF.

The table lists this clonotype with a few counts. The J gene is TRBJ2-3, the V gene TRBV27; the D gene is possibly TRBD2 (5 bases). The CDR3 has 13 amino acids. Germline V CDR1 and CDR2: MNHEY, SMNVEV (reference sequence). V lost 3 bases to trimming and J lost 6 bases, with 10 bases between them. CDR3 protein: CASSFLRGDTQYF. The DNA of the CDR3 is TGTGCCAGCAGTTTTTTGCGCGGGGATACGCAGTATTTT.

This clonotype was detected only a few times. The V gene is TRBV29-1, the J gene TRBJ1-1, with a tentative D call TRBD1 (5 bases). Germline V gives CDR1 SQVTM, CDR2 ANQGSEA. V lost 5 bases, J lost 1 base, and 14 bases lay in between. The CDR3 length is 14 residues. The CDR3 DNA reads as TGCAGCGTTAGCCAGGGAATTGGGAACACTGAAGCTTTCTTT. This codes for CSVSQGIGNTEAFF.

This CDR3 is CASSTSGATGNTIYF. DNA of the CDR3: TGTGCCAGCAGCACTTCGGGGGCTACTGGAAACACCATATATTTT. V is TRBV9 and J is TRBJ1-3, with a tentative D call TRBD1 (6 bases). Germline CDR1 reads SGDLS; CDR2 reads YYNGEE. This CDR3 has 15 amino acids. Trimming pared 4 bases from V and 2 bases from J, leaving 13 bases between.

This clonotype was counted at least ten times. V and J are TRBV5-1 and TRBJ2-5; a weak D match, TRBD1 (6 bases). Germline V gene data show CDR1 as SGHRS and CDR2 as YFSETQ. This CDR3 has 14 amino acids. The V end lost 7 bases, the J end lost 4 bases, and 17 bases lay between the germline ends. In DNA form, the CDR3 reads TGCGCCAGCTCTTTAAAAACAGGGTTAGAGACCCAGTACTTC. Amino acid sequence: CASSLKTGLETQYF. The entire variable domain, with the rest obtained from reference TRBV5-1 and TRBJ2-5, is as follows: KAGVTQTPRYLIKTRGQQVTLSCSPISGHRSVSWYQQTPGQGLQFLFEYFSETQRNKGNFPGRFSGRQFSNSRSEMNVSTLELGDSALYLCASSLKTGLETQYFGPGTRLLVL.

This clonotype appeared a few times. The rearrangement uses TRBV4-2 and TRBJ2-3, with D unresolved. This CDR3 spans 13 amino acids. With 0 bases removed from V and 4 bases from J, the gap between germline ends came to 5 bases. Germline-derived CDR1 and CDR2 are LGHNA and YNFKEQ. CDR3 protein: CASSQEASDTQYF. The CDR3 DNA reads as TGTGCCAGCAGCCAAGAGGCCTCAGATACGCAGTATTTT.

This clonotype was seen only a few times. The chain carries TRBV5-4 and TRBJ1-1; the D is unclear. CDR3 length equals 15 residues. The germline V and J ends were trimmed by 4 bases and 4 bases, with 17 bases remaining between them. Germline V gene lookup returns CDR1 SGHNT and CDR2 YYREEE (reference sequence). Here the CDR3 DNA reads TGTGCCAGCAGCCCGCGTTATTCTCCCGGCACTGAAGCTTTCTTT. It encodes CASSPRYSPGTEAFF.